The sequence of this T cell receptor beta chain was determined in a study of T cell changes during pregnancy in multiple sclerosis (dated by TCRdb to the late 2010s). At the level of the whole study: In women with multiple sclerosis, the researchers looked at how the T cell repertoire shifted as pregnancy progressed.

A note on this clone: Its target antigen remains unknown. Base quality data are lacking; no much larger clone is found one base away.

V is reduced by 0 bases and J by 4 bases, leaving a spacing of 10 bases between them. Including the terminal cysteine and phenylalanine, the CDR3 comprises 14 residues. The read is trimmed to its CDR3 DNA, 42 bases read in frame from base 1. The CDR1 and CDR2 encoded by the germline V gene are SGHRS and YFSETQ. To prepare the library, the immunoSEQ multiplex PCR assay was applied. TCRdb obtained this table from immuneACCESS and retained in-frame rearrangements with V and J assigned. These tables miss some clones; where compared with another copy, unresolved V genes account for less than half of the shortfall, and the remainder is unexplained. This sample comprises more than 30,000 clones, 85% to 95% of them detected only once. Clones ranked in the top ten supply 0.3% to 0.4% of the sample.

The material sequenced was CD4+ T cells from peripheral blood mononuclear cells, taken in the third trimester of pregnancy. The rearrangement joined TRBV5-1 to TRBJ1-2; the D segment cannot be called with confidence. The sequence was obtained from a female donor in good health, enrolled as a control in a pregnancy study. The CDR3 reads as follows: CASSLGGLAYGYTF. The DNA reads TGCGCCAGCAGCTTGGGAGGGCTCGCCTATGGCTACACCTTC.